A single sample gave rise to the 25 T cell receptor beta chains below, sequenced in a study of blood T cell repertoires in COVID-19. The repertoire was sequenced with immunoSEQ multiplex PCR; TCRdb's copy has only in-frame clones and lacks some. This table has 200,000 to 300,000 clones, more than 75% appearing once. Sequencing input: peripheral blood. The receptors were gathered from a woman in her 30s who had recovered from COVID-19.

The genes are TRBV5-4 and TRBJ2-7; TRBD1 agrees at 11 bases. V was pared by 4 bases and J by 3 bases, with 6 bases of the junction left unmatched. The CDR3 runs 15 residues. The V gene's germline CDR1 is SGHNT and CDR2 YYREEE (reference sequence). CDR3 loop: CASSAGTGGSYEQYF. The DNA for the CDR3 is TGTGCCAGCAGCGCTGGGACAGGGGGAAGCTACGAGCAGTACTTC.

The rearrangement links TRBV10-3 to TRBJ1-1; possible D gene TRBD1, 5 bases. Trimming stripped 8 bases from V and 1 base from J, with 11 bases between. The germline V gene encodes CDR1 ENHRY and CDR2 SYGVKD. The CDR3 spans 13 residues. The CDR3 loop reads CAIGGTRNTEAFF. Written as DNA, the CDR3 is TGTGCCATCGGGGGGACTAGGAACACTGAAGCTTTCTTT.

The chain combines TRBV4-3 with TRBJ1-1, with 7 bases matching TRBD1. The CDR3 is 15 amino acids. Germline V gene lookup returns CDR1 LGHNA and CDR2 YSLEER. The ends lost 6 bases at V and 4 bases at J; junction bases unmatched: 11. CDR3 protein: CASRHGGAGGTEAFF. CDR3 in DNA: TGCGCCAGCAGACACGGGGGGGCAGGGGGCACTGAAGCTTTCTTT.

This chain joins TRBV5-6 and TRBJ1-1; D possibly corresponds to TRBD1 (5 bases). The ends were cut back, 6 bases at V and 3 bases at J, with 21 bases in the middle. Germline CDR1 and CDR2: SGHDT and YYEEEE. CDR3 length: 16 amino acids. Here the CDR3 DNA reads TGTGCCAGCACCCTCGGGGGTGGGTATTGGGACACTGAAGCTTTCTTT. Protein product: CASTLGGGYWDTEAFF.

This chain links TRBV7-8 with TRBJ2-1; weak D call: TRBD2 (7 bases). Trimming cost V 0 bases and J 3 bases, with 15 bases left between them. The CDR3 sequence is 17 residues long. The germline gives CDR1 SGHVS, CDR2 FQNEAQ. DNA of the CDR3: TGTGCCAGCAGCTTAGCGATGGCGGGGGCGTTCTACAATGAGCAGTTCTTC. This encodes CASSLAMAGAFYNEQFF. Variable domain in full (rest from reference TRBV7-8 and TRBJ2-1): GAGVSQSPRYKVAKRGQDVALRCDPISGHVSLFWYQQALGQGPEFLTYFQNEAQLDKSGLPSDRFFAERPEGSVSTLKIQRTQQEDSAVYLCASSLAMAGAFYNEQFFGPGTRLTVL.

This clone occurred once. The chain has TRBV19 and TRBJ2-3; TRBD1 agrees at 10 bases. Germline values: CDR1 LNHDA, CDR2 SQIVND (reference sequence). The CDR3 runs 17 residues. Trimming at V came to 4 bases and at J to 0 bases, leaving 7 bases not matched to a gene. The CDR3 is CASSRDRGFPSTDTQYF. The CDR3 DNA is TGTGCCAGTAGTAGGGACAGGGGATTTCCTAGCACAGATACGCAGTATTTT.

The V gene is TRBV7-3, the J gene TRBJ2-1, with D maybe TRBD1 (6 bases). Germline loops: CDR1 SGHTA, CDR2 FQGTGA. Trimming stripped 5 bases from V and 0 bases from J, with 11 bases between. The CDR3 consists of 15 residues. The CDR3 DNA follows: TGTGCCAGCAGCCCACACAGGGACTCCTACAATGAGCAGTTCTTC. As protein: CASSPHRDSYNEQFF.

The rearrangement joins TRBV5-1 to TRBJ1-6; 9 bases fit TRBD1. The V gene end was trimmed by 0 bases and the J gene end by 7 bases; junction bases not matched to a gene: 2. The CDR3 has 15 residues. CDR1 and CDR2 from the germline V gene are SGHRS and YFSETQ. The CDR3 DNA follows: TGCGCCAGCAGCTTGGAAGGACAGGGGAATTCACCCCTCCACTTT. Translation: CASSLEGQGNSPLHF. Full variable domain (rest looked up from reference TRBV5-1 and TRBJ1-6): KAGVTQTPRYLIKTRGQQVTLSCSPISGHRSVSWYQQTPGQGLQFLFEYFSETQRNKGNFPGRFSGRQFSNSRSEMNVSTLELGDSALYLCASSLEGQGNSPLHFGNGTRLTVT.

Comments on this clone: This sample includes further DNA sequences coding for the same CDR3. This chain links TRBV7-9 with TRBJ2-7; 9 nucleotides agree with TRBD1. V lost 6 bases, J lost 4 bases, and 7 bases stayed unmatched. Germline V gives CDR1 SEHNR, CDR2 FQNEAQ (reference sequence). The CDR3 covers 14 residues. CDR3: CASSKTGGTYEQYF. The CDR3 DNA reads as TGTGCCAGCAGTAAGACAGGGGGTACTTACGAGCAGTACTTC.

V is TRBV6-2 or TRBV6-3 and J is TRBJ1-3; D uncertain. In germline, CDR1 is MNHEY, CDR2 SVGEGT. V was cut by 4 bases and J by 8 bases, with 21 bases left in between. The CDR3 runs to 16 residues. In DNA, the CDR3 is TGTGCCAGCAGTTTTCTCGTGGCTTTCGACGGGGACACCATATATTTT. Its protein product is CASSFLVAFDGDTIYF.

The chain couples TRBV4-3 to TRBJ2-3, with D possibly matching TRBD2 (5 bases). Per germline, CDR1 LGHNA and CDR2 YSLEER. The CDR3 is made up of 15 amino acids. V dropped 2 bases and J dropped 0 bases, with 9 bases sitting between them. As DNA, the CDR3 is TGCGCCAGCAGCCAATCTAGCTCCAGCACAGATACGCAGTATTTT. Its translation is CASSQSSSSTDTQYF.

The chain carries TRBV27 and TRBJ2-7; TRBD2 might be the D (6 bases). Per the germline V gene, CDR1 is MNHEY and CDR2 is SMNVEV (reference sequence). The V and J ends lost 3 bases and 5 bases respectively, with 17 bases between them. There are 15 residues in the CDR3. CDR3 protein: CASSLREAGFHEQYF. For the CDR3, the DNA is TGTGCCAGCAGTTTGAGGGAGGCAGGGTTCCACGAGCAGTACTTC.

CDR3 protein: CASSLPGLAGDYNEQFF. The CDR3 bases are TGTGCCAGCAGCTTACCTGGACTAGCGGGGGATTACAATGAGCAGTTCTTC. The chain links TRBV7-9 to TRBJ2-1; 13 nucleotides align to TRBD2. Germline values: CDR1 SEHNR, CDR2 FQNEAQ (reference sequence). This CDR3 has 17 amino acids. J lost 4 bases, V lost 2 bases, and 5 bases had no gene match.

The V gene is TRBV19, the J gene TRBJ2-5; D not certain. Germline-derived CDR1 and CDR2 are LNHDA and SQIVND (reference sequence). V was trimmed by 3 bases and J by 5 bases, leaving 19 bases between them. The CDR3 is 16 amino acids. The CDR3 DNA follows: TGTGCCAGTAGTATGGGCCAGGCAGCCAATGGCGAGACCCAGTACTTC. Encoded protein: CASSMGQAANGETQYF.

This clone turned up a few times. V is TRBV5-4 and J is TRBJ2-7, with D perhaps TRBD1 (6 bases). Trimming removed 4 bases from V and 3 bases from J, with 11 bases in between. CDR1 SGHNT and CDR2 YYREEE come from the germline V gene (reference sequence). CDR3 length equals 13 residues. This CDR3 reads CASSPGQYYEQYF. CDR3 in DNA: TGTGCCAGCAGCCCTGGACAGTACTACGAGCAGTACTTC.

V is TRBV29-1 and J is TRBJ2-7, with 11 bases that match TRBD1. CDR1 SQVTM and CDR2 ANQGSEA come from the germline V gene. The CDR3 runs 12 residues. For the CDR3, the DNA is TGCGGAGGACAGGGGGCTTCCTACGAGCAGTACTTC. Its protein product is CGGQGASYEQYF.

The CDR3 region has the DNA TGTGCCAGCACAAGGGGGCCCACCGGGGAGCTGTTTTTT. This sequence encodes CASTRGPTGELFF. The chain is built from TRBV6-5 and TRBJ2-2; 7 bases are a match to TRBD1. Germline values: CDR1 MNHEY, CDR2 SVGAGI. The CDR3 extends over 13 amino acids. J gave up 4 bases and V 7 bases, and 3 bases lay outside the gene matches.

The V and J genes are TRBV15 and TRBJ2-1; 9 bases match TRBD2. The CDR3 sequence is 17 residues long. Germline values: CDR1 LNHNV, CDR2 YYDKDF (reference sequence). V lost 4 bases and J lost 8; bases outside the gene matches: 15. Here the CDR3 DNA reads TGTGCCACCAGCACAAATTTAGCGGGGGTAGAACGCTATGAGCAGTTCTTC. This translates into CATSTNLAGVERYEQFF.

The rearrangement links TRBV11-2 to TRBJ2-7, with D perhaps matching TRBD1 (6 bases). V shed 5 bases and J shed 0 bases, with 14 bases lying between them. The CDR3 length is 15 residues. Germline lookup yields CDR1 SGHAT and CDR2 FQNNGV. CDR3 nucleotide sequence: TGTGCCAGCAGCCCCTCAGGGGCCGACTCCTACGAGCAGTACTTC. This codes for CASSPSGADSYEQYF.

The CDR3 protein is CASSKRGARGQGETQYF. CDR3 nucleotide sequence: TGTGCCAGCAGCAAGAGAGGTGCCAGGGGGCAGGGAGAGACCCAGTACTTC. The rearrangement links TRBV21-1 to TRBJ2-5; TRBD1, the table's D call, lacks a check against the DNA. TRBV21-1 is a documented pseudogene. This CDR3 region has 17 residues.

The genes are TRBV3-1 (or the pseudogene TRBV3-2) and TRBJ2-7; TRBD2 aligns across 8 bases. Per the germline V gene, CDR1 is LGHDT and CDR2 is YNNKEL (reference sequence). This CDR3 is built from 13 residues. V trimming: 4 bases; J trimming: 5 bases; junction bases outside the gene matches: 4. CDR3 DNA sequence: TGTGCCAGCAGCCCGGGACTAGTGGACGAGCAGTACTTC. It yields the protein CASSPGLVDEQYF.

The CDR3 DNA follows: TGCGCCAGCAGCTTTGGACAGGGAGGTCGGGGGTATAGGGTATACGAGCAGTACTTC. Translated, it gives CASSFGQGGRGYRVYEQYF. The V gene is TRBV5-1, the J gene TRBJ2-7; 8 bases line up with TRBD1. From germline, CDR1 is SGHRS and CDR2 YFSETQ. The CDR3 extends over 19 amino acids. The V and J ends lost 2 bases and 4 bases, in that order; junction bases with no gene match: 20.

The rearrangement joins TRBV7-8 to TRBJ2-2; the D gene is possibly TRBD2 (6 bases). Germline values: CDR1 SGHVS, CDR2 FQNEAQ. The CDR3 totals 14 residues. V was shortened by 4 bases and J by 6 bases, with 12 bases between the two germline ends. The chain's CDR3 is CASSSLTRAGELFF. The CDR3 coding sequence is TGTGCCAGCAGCTCCCTGACTAGAGCCGGGGAGCTGTTTTTT.

This clone came up once. The chain uses TRBV6-6 and TRBJ1-2; tentative D call: TRBD1 (5 bases). Germline CDR1 reads MNHNY; CDR2 reads SVGAGI (reference sequence). V was pared by 8 bases and J by 8 bases, with 12 bases between. The CDR3 consists of 11 residues. The CDR3 sequence is CASWGGGGYTF. The DNA of the CDR3 is TGTGCCAGCTGGGGGGGAGGGGGCTACACCTTC.

The chain couples TRBV6-6 to TRBJ1-5; the match to TRBD1 covers 11 bases. The V gene's germline CDR1 is MNHNY and CDR2 SVGAGI (reference sequence). The CDR3 sequence is 16 residues long. V gave up 4 bases and J gave up 3 bases; unmatched junction bases: 5. The DNA for the CDR3 is TGTGCCAGCAGTTCCGGGACAGGGGGGCCCAATCAGCCCCAGCATTTT. Translating gives CASSSGTGGPNQPQHF.